The following is a T cell receptor beta chain sequence with its context. The data were produced by immunoSEQ multiplex PCR, yet TCRdb's version contains in-frame clones alone and is incomplete. The sample contains 130,000 to 150,000 clones, under 90% of which appear only once. This specimen belongs to a study of control samples from healthy donors and cancer patients. The specimen sequenced was blood. The receptor was derived from a man younger than 45 in good health.

CDR3 region: CASSWGLKETQYF. The CDR3 DNA sequence: TGTGCCAGCAGTTGGGGACTAAAAGAGACCCAGTACTTC. The chain links TRBV6-2 or TRBV6-3 to TRBJ2-5; 7 positions match TRBD2. V lost 4 bases, J lost 3 bases, and 2 bases stayed unmatched. Germline lookup yields CDR1 MNHEY and CDR2 SVGEGT. The length of the CDR3 is 13 residues.